This TCR beta chain emerged from a study of T cell clonotyping in hematopoietic cell transplantation. Using immunoSEQ multiplex PCR, the repertoire was profiled, and TCRdb retains in-frame clones only, with some absent. Seen here are some 5,100 clones, approximately 77% observed once, and the top ten hold more than 20%. Study-level results: Broader posttransplant TCR repertoire diversity was predicted by graft donor and pretransplant recipient Inverse Simpson Index values. At the given depth, recipient repertoires were over 95% de novo clonotypes. Recipient TCR diversity dropped after transplant; expanded clonotypes rose from day 30 to 180.

Recipient blood drawn about 28 days pretransplant and days 30, 100, 180 after. The table lists this clone with a few counts. As yet, its antigen is unknown. With 5 bases removed from V and 0 bases from J, the gap between germline ends came to 8 bases. Germline V gene lookup returns CDR1 MNHNS and CDR2 SASEGT. The CDR3 runs to 13 residues. J is TRBJ2-7 and V is TRBV6-1, with D perhaps matching TRBD1 (6 bases). This specimen was PBMCs, taken 100 days after allogeneic stem cell transplant. This sequence was found in a female patient between 50 and 60 years old who had an allogeneic stem cell transplant, so the T cells may come from the graft donor. Some clones in this sample may be carry-over from other donors' samples. CDR3 DNA sequence: TGTGCCAGCAGTTGGACAGACTCCTACGAGCAGTACTTC. Its protein is CASSWTDSYEQYF.